The rows below give T cell receptor beta chains drawn from one sample of a study of blood T cell repertoires in COVID-19. TCRdb's table, derived via immunoSEQ multiplex PCR, lists solely in-frame clones and lacks some. The sample records about 220,000 clones, around nine tenths being singletons. The material sequenced was PBMCs or T cells enriched from blood (not recorded which). The receptors come from a woman in her 50s with acute COVID-19. CDR3s include the opening cysteine and the closing phenylalanine or tryptophan. A D gene is named only where the DNA matches it firmly. Not every row has a clone size; where given, it reads once, few, many or a size class.

abundance: NA
j_gene: TRBJ2-5
v_gene: TRBV9
d_gene: TRBD2
CDR3nt: TGTGCCAGCAGCATTGGGACTAGCGGGAGAGAGACCCAGTACTTC
CDR3aa: CASSIGTSGRETQYF

abundance: NA
j_gene: TRBJ2-1
v_gene: TRBV7-2
d_gene: TRBD1
CDR3nt: TGTGCCAGCAGCTTAGGACCGCGGGCAGGGGGCGCTTACAATGAGCAGTTCTTC
CDR3aa: CASSLGPRAGGAYNEQFF

abundance: many
j_gene: TRBJ2-7
v_gene: TRBV3-1/TRBV3-2
d_gene: TRBD2
CDR3nt: TGTGCCAGCAGCCAAGCGACTAGCGGGAGGGGGTACGAGCAGTACTTC
CDR3aa: CASSQATSGRGYEQYF

abundance: once
j_gene: TRBJ1-2
v_gene: TRBV28
d_gene: NA
CDR3nt: TGTGCCAGCAGTTTAGGAGGGGTCAACTATGGCTACACCTTC
CDR3aa: CASSLGGVNYGYTF

abundance: NA
j_gene: TRBJ1-1
v_gene: TRBV6-5
d_gene: NA
CDR3nt: TGTGCCAGCAGTTTGGGGTCCCGGGGAGGGGAAGCTTTCTTT
CDR3aa: CASSLGSRGGEAFF

abundance: NA
j_gene: TRBJ1-2
v_gene: TRBV7-9
d_gene: NA
CDR3nt: TGTGCCAGCTCCGAGGGCGACTATGGCTACACCTTC
CDR3aa: CASSEGDYGYTF

abundance: NA
j_gene: TRBJ1-1
v_gene: TRBV9
d_gene: NA
CDR3nt: TGTGCCAGCACCAATCAGGAGAACACTGAAGCTTTCTTT
CDR3aa: CASTNQENTEAFF

abundance: NA
j_gene: TRBJ2-2
v_gene: TRBV5-1
d_gene: NA
CDR3nt: TGCGCCAGCAGGAGGGTTGATGGCACCGGGGAGCTGTTTTTT
CDR3aa: CASRRVDGTGELFF

abundance: NA
j_gene: TRBJ2-7
v_gene: TRBV27
d_gene: TRBD2
CDR3nt: TGTGCCAGCAGGGCGGCGGGAGGGCCGGTCTACGAGCAGTACTTC
CDR3aa: CASRAAGGPVYEQYF

abundance: NA
j_gene: TRBJ2-3
v_gene: TRBV21-1
d_gene: NA
CDR3nt: TGTGCCAGCAGCACGCCTCATGTGGGAGGCAGCACAGATACGCAGTATTTT
CDR3aa: CASSTPHVGGSTDTQYF

abundance: NA
j_gene: TRBJ1-2
v_gene: TRBV2
d_gene: TRBD1
CDR3nt: TGTGCCAGCAGCGATGGACAGGGGGCACGTGGCTACACCTTC
CDR3aa: CASSDGQGARGYTF

abundance: once
j_gene: TRBJ1-2
v_gene: TRBV5-6
d_gene: NA
CDR3nt: TGTGCCAGCAGCTTGGTGACACCTAACTATGGCTACACCTTC
CDR3aa: CASSLVTPNYGYTF

abundance: NA
j_gene: TRBJ2-1
v_gene: TRBV7-2
d_gene: NA
CDR3nt: TGTGCCAGCAGCGACTCAAATGAGCAGTTCTTC
CDR3aa: CASSDSNEQFF

abundance: NA
j_gene: TRBJ1-5
v_gene: TRBV6-5
d_gene: NA
CDR3nt: TGTGCCAGCAGTTACTCGAGGCAGGGCGGTCAGCCCCAGCATTTT
CDR3aa: CASSYSRQGGQPQHF

abundance: NA
j_gene: TRBJ2-1
v_gene: TRBV9
d_gene: TRBD2
CDR3nt: TGTGCCAGCAGCGGGACTAGCGGGAGGGCGGGCAATGAGCAGTTCTTC
CDR3aa: CASSGTSGRAGNEQFF

abundance: NA
j_gene: TRBJ2-2
v_gene: TRBV5-1
d_gene: TRBD2
CDR3nt: TGCGCCAGCAGCAGACTTGGGACTAGCGGGAGAATCGCCGGGGAGCTGTTTTTT
CDR3aa: CASSRLGTSGRIAGELFF

abundance: NA
j_gene: TRBJ2-3
v_gene: TRBV27
d_gene: NA
CDR3nt: TGTGCCAGCAGTAGGAAGGGGCCTCACACAGATACGCAGTATTTT
CDR3aa: CASSRKGPHTDTQYF

abundance: NA
j_gene: TRBJ1-5
v_gene: TRBV5-6
d_gene: TRBD1
CDR3nt: TGTGCCAGCAGCTCAACAGGGGGGAGCAATCAGCCCCAGCATTTT
CDR3aa: CASSSTGGSNQPQHF

abundance: NA
j_gene: TRBJ2-1
v_gene: TRBV19
d_gene: NA
CDR3nt: TGTGCCAGTAGTATGTATGGCGGGAGGGACAGGAATGAGCAGTTCTTC
CDR3aa: CASSMYGGRDRNEQFF

abundance: NA
j_gene: TRBJ1-1
v_gene: TRBV7-3
d_gene: NA
CDR3nt: TGTGCCAGCAGCTTAACTGCGCCCAACACTGAAGCTTTCTTT
CDR3aa: CASSLTAPNTEAFF

abundance: once
j_gene: TRBJ2-3
v_gene: TRBV9
d_gene: NA
CDR3nt: TGTGCCAGCAACGGCGCAGGCAGTCCCACAGATACGCAGTATTTT
CDR3aa: CASNGAGSPTDTQYF

abundance: NA
j_gene: TRBJ1-2
v_gene: TRBV4-3
d_gene: TRBD1
CDR3nt: TGCGCCAGCAGCCAGTTTACAGGGGCTGATGGCTACACCTTC
CDR3aa: CASSQFTGADGYTF

abundance: NA
j_gene: TRBJ1-6
v_gene: TRBV11-1
d_gene: NA
CDR3nt: TGTGCCAGCAGCTTCTCGTCCCTCCCTAATTCACCCCTCCACTTT
CDR3aa: CASSFSSLPNSPLHF

abundance: NA
j_gene: TRBJ1-1
v_gene: TRBV13
d_gene: NA
CDR3nt: TGTGCCAGCAGCTTAAATCGGCAGACTATGAACACTGAAGCTTTCTTT
CDR3aa: CASSLNRQTMNTEAFF

abundance: NA
j_gene: TRBJ1-1
v_gene: TRBV5-1
d_gene: NA
CDR3nt: TGCGCCAGCAGCTTGGTTGGGCCCATGAACACTGAAGCTTTCTTT
CDR3aa: CASSLVGPMNTEAFF

abundance: NA
j_gene: TRBJ2-7
v_gene: TRBV18
d_gene: NA
CDR3nt: TGTGCCAGCTCACCTCCCCGCGAGAACGAGCAGTACTTC
CDR3aa: CASSPPRENEQYF

abundance: NA
j_gene: TRBJ2-7
v_gene: TRBV28
d_gene: TRBD2
CDR3nt: TGTGCCAGCAGCCAAACCGCTAGCGGGAGACCCTACGAGCAGTACTTC
CDR3aa: CASSQTASGRPYEQYF

abundance: NA
j_gene: TRBJ1-5
v_gene: TRBV6-2/TRBV6-3
d_gene: TRBD1
CDR3nt: TGTGCCAGCAGCTGGACAGGGGCACAGCCCCAGCATTTT
CDR3aa: CASSWTGAQPQHF

abundance: NA
j_gene: TRBJ2-1
v_gene: TRBV11-2
d_gene: NA
CDR3nt: TGTGCCAGCAGCTTTTTTTTTGGTTCGGAGTCTTCCAATGAGCAGTTCTTC
CDR3aa: CASSFFFGSESSNEQFF

abundance: NA
j_gene: TRBJ2-7
v_gene: TRBV6-2/TRBV6-3
d_gene: NA
CDR3nt: TGTGCCAGCAGTTCGGGACGGGGGGCTTTTAGGGACGAGCAGTACTTC
CDR3aa: CASSSGRGAFRDEQYF

abundance: NA
j_gene: TRBJ1-4
v_gene: TRBV7-9
d_gene: TRBD1
CDR3nt: TGTGCCAGCAGCTTAGGTAGGGGGACAGCCCGTGAAAAACTGTTTTTT
CDR3aa: CASSLGRGTAREKLFF

abundance: once
j_gene: TRBJ2-1
v_gene: TRBV2
d_gene: NA
CDR3nt: TGTGCCAGCACGAGGTCTGGACAGCAATACAATGAGCAGTTCTTC
CDR3aa: CASTRSGQQYNEQFF

abundance: NA
j_gene: TRBJ1-1
v_gene: TRBV19
d_gene: NA
CDR3nt: TGTGCCAGTCGTAAGAAGGGAGATACTGAAGCTTTCTTT
CDR3aa: CASRKKGDTEAFF

abundance: NA
j_gene: TRBJ2-1
v_gene: TRBV7-3
d_gene: TRBD2
CDR3nt: TGTGCCAGCAGTCTAAGCGGGAGATATGAGCAGTTCTTC
CDR3aa: CASSLSGRYEQFF

abundance: NA
j_gene: TRBJ1-5
v_gene: TRBV5-3
d_gene: NA
CDR3nt: TGTGCCAGAAGCGGTAAGAGGAATAGCAATCAGCCCCAGCATTTT
CDR3aa: CARSGKRNSNQPQHF

abundance: once
j_gene: TRBJ1-4
v_gene: TRBV13
d_gene: TRBD1
CDR3nt: TGTGCCAGCAGCTCCCGAGGGGGCGCCAGGGAAAAACTGTTTTTT
CDR3aa: CASSSRGGAREKLFF

abundance: NA
j_gene: TRBJ2-5
v_gene: TRBV5-1
d_gene: NA
CDR3nt: TGCGCCAGCAGTACAGGGTCGGAGACCCAGTACTTC
CDR3aa: CASSTGSETQYF

abundance: NA
j_gene: TRBJ1-4
v_gene: TRBV19
d_gene: TRBD1
CDR3nt: TGTGCCAGTAAGTTTTGGACAGGCGAAAAACTGTTTTTT
CDR3aa: CASKFWTGEKLFF

abundance: NA
j_gene: TRBJ2-7
v_gene: TRBV18
d_gene: TRBD2
CDR3nt: TGTGCCAGCTCAGAAATGAGCGGGAGGGCCTACGAGCAGTACTTC
CDR3aa: CASSEMSGRAYEQYF

abundance: NA
j_gene: TRBJ2-3
v_gene: TRBV9
d_gene: TRBD1
CDR3nt: TGTGCCAGCAGCGCGCGACAGGGGGACCCCACAGATACGCAGTATTTT
CDR3aa: CASSARQGDPTDTQYF